The T cell receptor beta chain described here comes from a study of blood T cell repertoires in COVID-19. For the study at large: Samples came from the United States, Italy and Spain, spanning acute and convalescent COVID-19. The cDNA or gDNA used as material had been derived from T cells, B-cell-depleted T cells, or PBMCs.

Per the original data handling: Nucleated cell counts were estimated from reference gene primer amplification. Here immunoSEQ multiplex PCR was the method, and the copy in TCRdb shows in-frame clones only, minus some. V, J and clone size derive from that table, while D and trimming were established from the DNA sequence. The sample yields roughly 49,000 clones, about 91% seen once. V was trimmed by 6 bases and J by 0 bases, leaving 12 bases between them. Germline lookup yields CDR1 MNHEY and CDR2 SMNVEV (reference sequence). This CDR3 is 16 amino acids long. The chain links TRBV27 to TRBJ2-6, with a weak D call TRBD1 (6 bases). This sequence was found in a man aged 55-75 years with active COVID-19. The specimen was peripheral blood. CDR3 amino acids: CASRRGGSSGANVLTF. CDR3 DNA sequence: TGTGCCAGCAGACGAGGGGGTAGCTCTGGGGCCAACGTCCTGACTTTC.